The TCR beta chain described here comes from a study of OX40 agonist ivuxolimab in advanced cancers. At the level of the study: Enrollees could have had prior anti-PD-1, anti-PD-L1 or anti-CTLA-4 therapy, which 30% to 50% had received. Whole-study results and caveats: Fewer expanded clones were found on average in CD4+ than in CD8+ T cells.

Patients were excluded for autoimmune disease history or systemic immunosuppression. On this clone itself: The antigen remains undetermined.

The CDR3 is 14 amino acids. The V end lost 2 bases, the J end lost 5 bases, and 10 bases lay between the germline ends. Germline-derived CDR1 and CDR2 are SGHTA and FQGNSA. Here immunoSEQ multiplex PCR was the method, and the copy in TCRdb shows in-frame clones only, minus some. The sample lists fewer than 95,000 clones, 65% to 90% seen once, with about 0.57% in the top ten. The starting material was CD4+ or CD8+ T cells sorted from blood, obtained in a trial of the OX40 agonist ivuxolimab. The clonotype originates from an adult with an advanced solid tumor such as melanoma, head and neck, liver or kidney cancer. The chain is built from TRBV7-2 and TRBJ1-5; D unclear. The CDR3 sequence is CASSLRPGDQPQHF. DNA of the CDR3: TGTGCCAGCAGCTTACGCCCGGGCGATCAGCCCCAGCATTTT.